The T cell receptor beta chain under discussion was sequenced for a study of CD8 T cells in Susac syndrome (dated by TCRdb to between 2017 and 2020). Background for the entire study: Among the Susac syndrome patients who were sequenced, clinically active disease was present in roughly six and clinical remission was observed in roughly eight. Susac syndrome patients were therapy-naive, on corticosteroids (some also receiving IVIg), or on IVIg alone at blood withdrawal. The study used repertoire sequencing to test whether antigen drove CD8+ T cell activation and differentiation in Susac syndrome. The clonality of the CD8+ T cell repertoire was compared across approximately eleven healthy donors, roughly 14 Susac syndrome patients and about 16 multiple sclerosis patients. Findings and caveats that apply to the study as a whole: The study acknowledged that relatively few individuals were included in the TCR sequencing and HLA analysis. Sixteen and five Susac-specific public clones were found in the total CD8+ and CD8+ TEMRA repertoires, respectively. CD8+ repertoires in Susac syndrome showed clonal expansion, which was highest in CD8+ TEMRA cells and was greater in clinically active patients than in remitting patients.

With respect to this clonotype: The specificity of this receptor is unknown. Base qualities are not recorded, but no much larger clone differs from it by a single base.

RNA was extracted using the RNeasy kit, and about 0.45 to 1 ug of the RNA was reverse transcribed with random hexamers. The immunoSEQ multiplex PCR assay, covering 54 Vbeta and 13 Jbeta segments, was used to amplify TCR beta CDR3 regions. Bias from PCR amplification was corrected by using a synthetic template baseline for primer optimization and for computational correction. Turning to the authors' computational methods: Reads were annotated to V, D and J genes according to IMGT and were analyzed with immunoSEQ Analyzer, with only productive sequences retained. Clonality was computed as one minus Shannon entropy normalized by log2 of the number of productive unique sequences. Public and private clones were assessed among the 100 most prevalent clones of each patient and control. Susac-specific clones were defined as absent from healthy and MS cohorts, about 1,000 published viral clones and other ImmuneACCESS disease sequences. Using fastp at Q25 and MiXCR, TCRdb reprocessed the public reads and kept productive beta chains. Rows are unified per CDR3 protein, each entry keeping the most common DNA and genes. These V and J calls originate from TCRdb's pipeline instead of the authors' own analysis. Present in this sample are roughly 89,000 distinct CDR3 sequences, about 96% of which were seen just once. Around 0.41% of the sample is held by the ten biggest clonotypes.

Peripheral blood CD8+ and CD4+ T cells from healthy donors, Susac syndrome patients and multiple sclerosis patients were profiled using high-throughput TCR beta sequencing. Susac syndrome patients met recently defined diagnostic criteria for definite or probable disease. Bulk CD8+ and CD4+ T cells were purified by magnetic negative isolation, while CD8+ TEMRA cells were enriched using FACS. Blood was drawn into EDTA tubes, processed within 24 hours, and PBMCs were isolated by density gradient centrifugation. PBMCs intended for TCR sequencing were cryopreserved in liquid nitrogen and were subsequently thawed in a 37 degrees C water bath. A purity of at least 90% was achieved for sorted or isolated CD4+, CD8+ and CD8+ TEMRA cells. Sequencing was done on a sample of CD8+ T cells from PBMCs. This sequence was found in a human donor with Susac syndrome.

The nucleotides read TGTGCCAGCAGTTTCGGGAACAATGAGCAGTTCTTC. Translated, this gives CASSFGNNEQFF. The chain is assembled from TRBV27 and TRBJ2-1; TRBD2 is perhaps the D gene, given 5 matching bases. Spanning cysteine to phenylalanine, the CDR3 consists of 12 amino acids. Solely the CDR3 DNA is kept, with 36 bases framed from the first base. The V and J ends are trimmed by 3 bases and 5 bases, leaving 5 bases between them. CDR1 is given as MNHEY and CDR2 as SMNVEV, both from the germline V gene (reference sequence).